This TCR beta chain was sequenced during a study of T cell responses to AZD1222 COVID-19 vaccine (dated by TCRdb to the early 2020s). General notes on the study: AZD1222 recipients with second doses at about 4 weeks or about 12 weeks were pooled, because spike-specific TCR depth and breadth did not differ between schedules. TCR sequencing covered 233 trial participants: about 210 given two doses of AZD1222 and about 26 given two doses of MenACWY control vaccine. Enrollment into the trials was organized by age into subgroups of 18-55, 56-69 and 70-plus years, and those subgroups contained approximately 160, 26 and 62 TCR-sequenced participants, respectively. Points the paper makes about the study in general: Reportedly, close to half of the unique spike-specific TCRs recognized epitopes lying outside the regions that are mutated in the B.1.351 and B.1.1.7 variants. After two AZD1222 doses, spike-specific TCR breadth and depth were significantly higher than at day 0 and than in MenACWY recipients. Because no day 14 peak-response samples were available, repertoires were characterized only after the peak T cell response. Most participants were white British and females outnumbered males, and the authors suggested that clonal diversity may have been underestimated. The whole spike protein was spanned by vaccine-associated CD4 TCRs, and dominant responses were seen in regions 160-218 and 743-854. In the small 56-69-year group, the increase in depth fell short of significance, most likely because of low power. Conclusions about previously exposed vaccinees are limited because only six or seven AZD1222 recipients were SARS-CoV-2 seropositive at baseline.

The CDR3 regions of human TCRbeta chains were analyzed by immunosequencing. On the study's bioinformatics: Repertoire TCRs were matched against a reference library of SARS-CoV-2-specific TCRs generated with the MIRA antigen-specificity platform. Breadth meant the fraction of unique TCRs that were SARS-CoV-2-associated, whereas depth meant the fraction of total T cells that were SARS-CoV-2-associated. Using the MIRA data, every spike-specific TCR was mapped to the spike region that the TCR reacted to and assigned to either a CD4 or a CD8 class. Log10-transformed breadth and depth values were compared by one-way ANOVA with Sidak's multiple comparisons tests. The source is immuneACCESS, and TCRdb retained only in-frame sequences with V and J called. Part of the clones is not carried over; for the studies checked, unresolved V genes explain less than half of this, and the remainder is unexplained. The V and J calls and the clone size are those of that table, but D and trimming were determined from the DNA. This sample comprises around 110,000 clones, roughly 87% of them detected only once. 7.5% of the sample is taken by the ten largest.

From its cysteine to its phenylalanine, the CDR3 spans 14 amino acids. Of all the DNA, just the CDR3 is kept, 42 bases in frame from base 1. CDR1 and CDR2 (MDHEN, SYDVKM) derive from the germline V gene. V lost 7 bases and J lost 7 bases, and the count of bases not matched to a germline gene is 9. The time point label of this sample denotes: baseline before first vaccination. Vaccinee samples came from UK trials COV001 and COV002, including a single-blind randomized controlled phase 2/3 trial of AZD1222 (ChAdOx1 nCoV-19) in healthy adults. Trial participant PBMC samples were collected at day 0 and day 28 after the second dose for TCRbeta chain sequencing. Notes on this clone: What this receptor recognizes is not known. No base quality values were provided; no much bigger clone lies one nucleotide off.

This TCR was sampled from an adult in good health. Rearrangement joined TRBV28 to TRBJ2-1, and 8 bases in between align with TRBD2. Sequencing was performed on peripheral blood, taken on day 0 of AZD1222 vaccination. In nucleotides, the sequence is TGTGCCAGCATTGTAAGCGGGGGAACGAATGAGCAGTTCTTC. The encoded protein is CASIVSGGTNEQFF.